Listed below are T cell receptor beta chains from one sample, sequenced in a study of T cell repertoires in cytomegalovirus infection. TCRdb called the reads again in MiXCR, with one record for every CDR3 protein. The sample has fewer than 350,000 distinct CDR3 sequences, 15% to 20% seen once. Specimen: PBMCs. All receptors come from a human donor in good health (CMV status not recorded). Some clones in this sample may be carry-over from other donors' samples. The CDR3 runs from the conserved cysteine through the conserved F or W. Size tells how often a clone was seen (once, few, many) or the class of an expanded clone, and some rows leave it out.

>TRBJ1-2|17|TRBV4-3|few
CASSRVMGTAGDYGYTF
>TRBJ2-1|12|TRBV7-4|.
CASSLVNYEQFF
>TRBJ2-7|15|TRBV7-3|.
CASRIRTRQVYEQYF
>TRBJ2-7|16|TRBV20-1|once
CSARDKGSHYSYEQYF
>TRBJ2-3|17|TRBV6-8|.
CASSGLAGAGGTDTQYF
>TRBJ2-7|15|TRBV7-9|.
CASSPRERGNYEQYF
>TRBJ1-6|15|TRBV2|.
CASRGGGAGNSPLHF
>TRBJ2-3|14|TRBV20-1|.
CSARRAGSTDTQYF
>TRBJ1-2|15|TRBV7-2|many
CASSLWAAVSNGYTF
>TRBJ2-6|19|TRBV24-1|few
CATSASPGGGLSGANVLTF
>TRBJ1-2|13|TRBV14|few
CASSPAVQARYTF
>TRBJ1-6|14|TRBV20-1|once
CSAETAVDNSPLHF
>TRBJ2-5|16|TRBV5-4|.
CASSLRKLAEGETQYF
>TRBJ2-7|14|TRBV18|.
CASSPMTGGYEQYF
>TRBJ1-1|14|TRBV7-9|few
CASSLEWRNTEAFF
>TRBJ1-5|13|TRBV28|few
CASSLPGGQPQHF
>TRBJ1-3|15|TRBV6-1|many
CASRRQVSDGNTIYF
>TRBJ2-5|14|TRBV11-1|many
CASSSTQVQETQYF
>TRBJ2-5|15|TRBV10-3|.
CAIRTTGTVPETQYF
>TRBJ2-6|16|TRBV6-4|many
CASSERQGSGANVLTF
>TRBJ2-1|13|TRBV7-9|few
CASERGGYNEQFF
>TRBJ1-2|15|TRBV7-9|many
CASSSGGRSNYGYTF